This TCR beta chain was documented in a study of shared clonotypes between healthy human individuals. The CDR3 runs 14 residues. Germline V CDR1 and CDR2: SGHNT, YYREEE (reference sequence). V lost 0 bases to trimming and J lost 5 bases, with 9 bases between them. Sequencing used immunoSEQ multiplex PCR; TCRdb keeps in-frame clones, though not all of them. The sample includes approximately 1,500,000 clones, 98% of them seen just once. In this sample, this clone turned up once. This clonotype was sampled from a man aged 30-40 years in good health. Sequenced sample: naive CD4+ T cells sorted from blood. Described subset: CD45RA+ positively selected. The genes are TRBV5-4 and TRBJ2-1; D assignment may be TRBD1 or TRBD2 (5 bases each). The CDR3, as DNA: TGTGCCAGCAGCTTGGTGGGGACCAACAATGAGCAGTTCTTC. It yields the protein CASSLVGTNNEQFF.